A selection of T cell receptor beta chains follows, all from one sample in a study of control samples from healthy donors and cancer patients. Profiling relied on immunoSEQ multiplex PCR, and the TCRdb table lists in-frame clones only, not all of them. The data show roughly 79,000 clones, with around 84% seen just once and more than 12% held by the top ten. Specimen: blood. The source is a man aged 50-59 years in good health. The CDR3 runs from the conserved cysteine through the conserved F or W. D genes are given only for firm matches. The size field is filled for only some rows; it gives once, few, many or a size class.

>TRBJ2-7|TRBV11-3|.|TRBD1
CASSFDRGTLEIYEQYF
TGTGCCAGCAGCTTCGACAGGGGGACTCTCGAAATCTACGAGCAGTACTTC
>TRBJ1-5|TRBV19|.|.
CASSMTGSNQPQHF
TGTGCCAGTAGTATGACGGGGAGCAATCAGCCCCAGCATTTT
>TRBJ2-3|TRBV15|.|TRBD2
CATSPGLGTDTQYF
TGTGCCACCAGCCCCGGACTAGGCACAGATACGCAGTATTTT
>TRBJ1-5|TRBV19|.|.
CASSIMGGGQPQHF
TGTGCCAGTAGTATCATGGGGGGAGGGCAGCCCCAGCATTTT
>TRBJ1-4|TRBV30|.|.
CAWSSGPGNEKLFF
TGTGCCTGGAGTTCGGGGCCAGGTAATGAAAAACTGTTTTTT
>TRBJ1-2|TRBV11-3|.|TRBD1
CASSLGAAQGGYGYTF
TGTGCCAGCAGCTTAGGTGCGGCACAGGGGGGCTATGGCTACACCTTC
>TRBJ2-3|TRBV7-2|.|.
CASSYLGIATSTDTQYF
TGTGCCAGCAGCTACCTCGGGATAGCGACTAGCACAGATACGCAGTATTTT
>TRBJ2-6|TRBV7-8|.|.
CASSPASSGANVLTF
TGTGCCAGCAGCCCTGCGTCCTCTGGGGCCAACGTCCTGACTTTC
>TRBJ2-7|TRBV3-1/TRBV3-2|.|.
CASSQPGLGTYEQYF
TGTGCCAGCAGCCAGCCTGGCCTGGGGACCTACGAGCAGTACTTC
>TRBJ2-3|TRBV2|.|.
CASPTPEGTDTQYF
TGTGCCAGCCCAACCCCCGAGGGGACAGATACGCAGTATTTT
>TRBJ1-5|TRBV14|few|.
CASSQGQGNQPQHF
TGTGCCAGCAGCCAAGGACAGGGCAATCAGCCCCAGCATTTT
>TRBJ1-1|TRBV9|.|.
CASSPEDGPNTEAFF
TGTGCCAGCAGCCCCGAGGACGGACCGAACACTGAAGCTTTCTTT
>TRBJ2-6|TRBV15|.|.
CATSRVLSAGANVLTF
TGTGCCACCAGCAGAGTATTAAGTGCTGGGGCCAACGTCCTGACTTTC
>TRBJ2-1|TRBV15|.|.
CATSRDLAASYNEQFF
TGTGCCACCAGCAGAGATTTAGCGGCCTCTTACAATGAGCAGTTCTTC
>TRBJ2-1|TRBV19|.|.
CASSRQINEQFF
TGTGCCAGTAGTAGACAGATCAATGAGCAGTTCTTC
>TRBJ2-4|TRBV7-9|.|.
CASSPQTDIAKNIQYF
TGTGCCAGCAGCCCCCAGACTGATATAGCCAAAAACATTCAGTACTTC
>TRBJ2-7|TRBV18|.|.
CASSEGILSYEQYF
TGTGCCAGCTCAGAGGGGATTCTCTCCTACGAGCAGTACTTC
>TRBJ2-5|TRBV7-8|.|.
CASSLGTTETQYF
TGTGCCAGCAGCTTAGGGACTACTGAGACCCAGTACTTC
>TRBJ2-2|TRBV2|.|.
CASSAETANTGELFF
TGTGCCAGCAGTGCAGAGACAGCGAACACCGGGGAGCTGTTTTTT
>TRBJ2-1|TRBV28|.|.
CASSSLNEQFF
TGTGCCAGCAGTTCCCTCAATGAGCAGTTCTTC
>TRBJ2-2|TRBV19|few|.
CASRSRTPDTGELFF
TGTGCCAGTAGGTCAAGGACTCCGGACACCGGGGAGCTGTTTTTT
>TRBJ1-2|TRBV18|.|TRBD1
CASSPDRGSGYTF
TGTGCCAGCTCACCTGACAGGGGAAGTGGCTACACCTTC